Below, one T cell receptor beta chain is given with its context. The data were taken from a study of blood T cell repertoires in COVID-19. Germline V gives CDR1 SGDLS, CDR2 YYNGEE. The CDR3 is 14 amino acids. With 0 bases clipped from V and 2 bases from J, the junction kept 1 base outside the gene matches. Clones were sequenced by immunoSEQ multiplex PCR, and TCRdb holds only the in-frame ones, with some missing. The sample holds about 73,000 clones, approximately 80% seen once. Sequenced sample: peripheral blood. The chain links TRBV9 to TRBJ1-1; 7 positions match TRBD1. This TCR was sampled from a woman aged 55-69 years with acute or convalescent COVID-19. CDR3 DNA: TGTGCCAGCAGCGTAGAAGGGGGCAACACTGAAGCTTTCTTT. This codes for CASSVEGGNTEAFF. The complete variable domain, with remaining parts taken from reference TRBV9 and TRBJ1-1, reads DSGVTQTPKHLITATGQRVTLRCSPRSGDLSVYWYQQSLDQGLQFLIQYYNGEERAKGNILERFSAQQFPDLHSELNLSSLELGDSALYFCASSVEGGNTEAFFGQGTRLTVV.